This is a list of T cell receptor beta chains from one sample in a study of cytomegalovirus exposure and HLA in healthy donors. Produced via immunoSEQ multiplex PCR; TCRdb's table is partial and in-frame only. The repertoire has 65,000 or so clones, approximately 80% of them found once; the top ten carry around 3%. The material sequenced was PBMCs. The receptors shown here come from a girl aged 5-17 years in good health and CMV-seropositive. CDR3s include the opening cysteine and the closing phenylalanine or tryptophan. Each record gives: CDR3 length, J gene, V gene, D gene, clone size, CDR3 DNA, CDR3 protein. The D gene is left open where the match is weak. A clone size is listed for some rows: how often the clone was seen (once, few, many), or a class if it is expanded.

len: 15
j_gene: TRBJ1-6
v_gene: TRBV6-4
d_gene: TRBD1
abundance: .
CDR3nt: TGTGCCAGCAGTGACTTGGGGACAGGGGGTTCACCCCTCCACTTT
CDR3aa: CASSDLGTGGSPLHF

len: 15
j_gene: TRBJ2-3
v_gene: TRBV30
d_gene: .
abundance: .
CDR3nt: TGTGCCTGGAGTCAGGGCGGGACTAGCACAGATACGCAGTATTTT
CDR3aa: CAWSQGGTSTDTQYF

len: 16
j_gene: TRBJ1-5
v_gene: TRBV5-8
d_gene: TRBD1
abundance: .
CDR3nt: TGTGCCAGCAGCTTGGCCTCGGGACAGGGGGATCAGCCCCAGCATTTT
CDR3aa: CASSLASGQGDQPQHF

len: 13
j_gene: TRBJ2-1
v_gene: TRBV6-6
d_gene: .
abundance: .
CDR3nt: TGTGCCAGCAGTTATAGGACACCTAATGAGCAGTTCTTC
CDR3aa: CASSYRTPNEQFF

len: 14
j_gene: TRBJ2-5
v_gene: TRBV2
d_gene: TRBD1
abundance: .
CDR3nt: TGTGCCAGCATCGAAGGGGGCGTCCAAGAGACCCAGTACTTC
CDR3aa: CASIEGGVQETQYF

len: 12
j_gene: TRBJ2-7
v_gene: TRBV7-2
d_gene: .
abundance: .
CDR3nt: TGTGCCAGCAGCTTCGTCCCCTACGAGCAGTACTTC
CDR3aa: CASSFVPYEQYF

len: 13
j_gene: TRBJ2-7
v_gene: TRBV5-6
d_gene: TRBD1
abundance: .
CDR3nt: TGTGCCAGCAGCCAACAGGACAGGGATGAGCAGTACTTC
CDR3aa: CASSQQDRDEQYF

len: 14
j_gene: TRBJ1-2
v_gene: TRBV30
d_gene: .
abundance: .
CDR3nt: TGTGCCTGGAAAAGGGAGACACCTATCTATGGCTACACCTTC
CDR3aa: CAWKRETPIYGYTF

len: 16
j_gene: TRBJ2-1
v_gene: TRBV6-5
d_gene: .
abundance: .
CDR3nt: TGTGCCAGCAGTTACTCGGGACAAGGCTCCTACAATGAGCAGTTCTTC
CDR3aa: CASSYSGQGSYNEQFF

len: 16
j_gene: TRBJ1-5
v_gene: TRBV6-1
d_gene: .
abundance: .
CDR3nt: TGTGCCAGCAGTGAAGAGGAAGCAGGGAGCAATCAGCCCCAGCATTTT
CDR3aa: CASSEEEAGSNQPQHF

len: 16
j_gene: TRBJ2-7
v_gene: TRBV4-3
d_gene: .
abundance: few
CDR3nt: TGCGCCAGCAGCCCCAGCGCCACAGGGGAGGCCTACGAGCAGTACTTC
CDR3aa: CASSPSATGEAYEQYF

len: 15
j_gene: TRBJ2-5
v_gene: TRBV6-6
d_gene: TRBD2
abundance: .
CDR3nt: TGTGCCAGCAGAAATAGCGGGAGATCATTTGAGACCCAGTACTTC
CDR3aa: CASRNSGRSFETQYF

len: 16
j_gene: TRBJ1-2
v_gene: TRBV7-2
d_gene: .
abundance: .
CDR3nt: TGTGCCAGCAGCCTAAGGGGATCGGCAGCGATCTATGGCTACACCTTC
CDR3aa: CASSLRGSAAIYGYTF

len: 16
j_gene: TRBJ2-5
v_gene: TRBV4-2
d_gene: TRBD2
abundance: .
CDR3nt: TGTGCCAGCAGCCAAGAGGGCCTAGCGGGGGAGGAGACCCAGTACTTC
CDR3aa: CASSQEGLAGEETQYF

len: 14
j_gene: TRBJ2-5
v_gene: TRBV18
d_gene: TRBD2
abundance: .
CDR3nt: TGTGCCAGCTCACCACGGTCAGCGGGGGAGACCCAGTACTTC
CDR3aa: CASSPRSAGETQYF

len: 22
j_gene: TRBJ2-2
v_gene: TRBV4-1
d_gene: TRBD1
abundance: .
CDR3nt: TGCGCCAGCAGCCAAAGACGACTCTTTCCAATTCAGGGGGCGCCGAGCACCGGGGAGCTGTTTTTT
CDR3aa: CASSQRRLFPIQGAPSTGELFF

len: 15
j_gene: TRBJ2-3
v_gene: TRBV30
d_gene: TRBD1
abundance: .
CDR3nt: TGTGCCTGGAGCGTAAGGGGGCCCCACACAGATACGCAGTATTTT
CDR3aa: CAWSVRGPHTDTQYF

len: 16
j_gene: TRBJ1-1
v_gene: TRBV7-9
d_gene: TRBD1
abundance: .
CDR3nt: TGTGCCAGCAGCTCCGGGACAGGGGGCCGGAGCACTGAAGCTTTCTTT
CDR3aa: CASSSGTGGRSTEAFF

len: 15
j_gene: TRBJ2-1
v_gene: TRBV5-1
d_gene: .
abundance: few
CDR3nt: TGCGCCAGCGCAACAGGGCAGTCAACCACTAATGAGCAGTTCTTC
CDR3aa: CASATGQSTTNEQFF

len: 13
j_gene: TRBJ1-5
v_gene: TRBV6-1
d_gene: TRBD1
abundance: .
CDR3nt: TGTGCCAGCAGTGGCAGGGGGGATCAGCCCCAGCATTTT
CDR3aa: CASSGRGDQPQHF